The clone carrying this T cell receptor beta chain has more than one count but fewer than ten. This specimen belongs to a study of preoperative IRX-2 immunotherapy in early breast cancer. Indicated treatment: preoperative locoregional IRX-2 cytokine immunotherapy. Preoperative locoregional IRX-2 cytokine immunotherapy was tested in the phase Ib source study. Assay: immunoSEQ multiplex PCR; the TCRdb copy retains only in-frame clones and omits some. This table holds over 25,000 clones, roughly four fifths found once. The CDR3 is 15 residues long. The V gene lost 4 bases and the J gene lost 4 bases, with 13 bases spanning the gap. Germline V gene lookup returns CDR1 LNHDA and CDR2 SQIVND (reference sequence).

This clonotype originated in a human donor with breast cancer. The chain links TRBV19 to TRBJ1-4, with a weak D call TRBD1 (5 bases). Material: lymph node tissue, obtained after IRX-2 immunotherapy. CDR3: CASSTGTGGNEKLFF. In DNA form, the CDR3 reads TGTGCCAGTAGTACCGGAACAGGAGGTAATGAAAAACTGTTTTTT.